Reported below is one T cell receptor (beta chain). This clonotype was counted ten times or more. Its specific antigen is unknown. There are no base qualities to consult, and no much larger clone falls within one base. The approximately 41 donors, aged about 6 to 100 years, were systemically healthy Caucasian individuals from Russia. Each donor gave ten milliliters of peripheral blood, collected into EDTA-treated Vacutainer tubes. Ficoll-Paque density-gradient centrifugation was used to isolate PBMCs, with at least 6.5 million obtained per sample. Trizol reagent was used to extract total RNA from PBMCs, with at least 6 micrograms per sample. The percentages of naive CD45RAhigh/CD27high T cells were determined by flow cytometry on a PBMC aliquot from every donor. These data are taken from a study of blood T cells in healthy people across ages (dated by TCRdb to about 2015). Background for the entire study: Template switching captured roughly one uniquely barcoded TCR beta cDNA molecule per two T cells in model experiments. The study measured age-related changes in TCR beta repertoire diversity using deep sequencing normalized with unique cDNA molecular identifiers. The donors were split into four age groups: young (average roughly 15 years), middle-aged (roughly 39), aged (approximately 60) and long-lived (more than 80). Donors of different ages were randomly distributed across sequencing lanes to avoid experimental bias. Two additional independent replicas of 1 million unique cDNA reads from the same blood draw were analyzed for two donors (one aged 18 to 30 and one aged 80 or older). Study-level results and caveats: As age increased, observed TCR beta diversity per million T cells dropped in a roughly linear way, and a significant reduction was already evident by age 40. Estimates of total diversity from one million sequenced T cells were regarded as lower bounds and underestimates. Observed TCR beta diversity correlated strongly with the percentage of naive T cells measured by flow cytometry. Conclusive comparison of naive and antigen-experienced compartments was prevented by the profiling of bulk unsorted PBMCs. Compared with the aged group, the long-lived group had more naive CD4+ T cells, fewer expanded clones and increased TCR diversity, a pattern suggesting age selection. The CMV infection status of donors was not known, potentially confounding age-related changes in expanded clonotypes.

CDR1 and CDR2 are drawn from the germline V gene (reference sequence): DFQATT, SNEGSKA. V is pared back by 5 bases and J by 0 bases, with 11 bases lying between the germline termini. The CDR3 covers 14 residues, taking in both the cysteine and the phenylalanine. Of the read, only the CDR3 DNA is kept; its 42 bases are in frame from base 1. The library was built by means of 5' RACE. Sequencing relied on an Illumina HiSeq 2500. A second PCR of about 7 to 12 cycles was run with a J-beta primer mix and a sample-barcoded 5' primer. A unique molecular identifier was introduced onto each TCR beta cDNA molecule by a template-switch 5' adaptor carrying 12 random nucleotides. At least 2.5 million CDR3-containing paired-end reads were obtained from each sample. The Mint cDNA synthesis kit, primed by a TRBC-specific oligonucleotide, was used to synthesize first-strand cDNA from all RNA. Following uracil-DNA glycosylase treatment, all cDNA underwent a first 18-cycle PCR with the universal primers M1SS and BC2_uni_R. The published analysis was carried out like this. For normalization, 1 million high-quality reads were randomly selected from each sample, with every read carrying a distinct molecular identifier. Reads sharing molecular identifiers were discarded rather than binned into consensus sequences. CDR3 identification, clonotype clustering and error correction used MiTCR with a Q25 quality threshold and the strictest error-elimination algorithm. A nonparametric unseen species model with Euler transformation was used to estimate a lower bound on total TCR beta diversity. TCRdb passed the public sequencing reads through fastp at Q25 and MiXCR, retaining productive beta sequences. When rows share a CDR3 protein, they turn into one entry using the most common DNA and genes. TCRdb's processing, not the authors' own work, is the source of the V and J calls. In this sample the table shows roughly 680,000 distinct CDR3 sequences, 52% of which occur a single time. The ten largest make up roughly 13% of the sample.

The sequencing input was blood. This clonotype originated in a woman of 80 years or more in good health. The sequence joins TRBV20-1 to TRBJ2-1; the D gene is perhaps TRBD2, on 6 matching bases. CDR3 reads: CSAGRDSSYNEQFF. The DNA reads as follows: TGCAGTGCTGGCCGGGACTCCTCCTACAATGAGCAGTTCTTC.